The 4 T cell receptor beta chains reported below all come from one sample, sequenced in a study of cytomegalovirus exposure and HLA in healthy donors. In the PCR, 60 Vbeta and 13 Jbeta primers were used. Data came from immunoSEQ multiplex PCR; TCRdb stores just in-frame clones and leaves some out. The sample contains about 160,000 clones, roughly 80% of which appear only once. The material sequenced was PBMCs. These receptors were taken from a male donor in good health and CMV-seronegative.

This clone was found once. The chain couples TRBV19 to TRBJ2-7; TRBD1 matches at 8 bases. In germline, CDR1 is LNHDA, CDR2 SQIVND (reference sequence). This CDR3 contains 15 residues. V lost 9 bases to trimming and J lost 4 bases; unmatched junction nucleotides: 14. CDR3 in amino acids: CASAPDRGRLYEQYF. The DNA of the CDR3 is TGTGCCAGCGCCCCCGACAGGGGACGGTTATACGAGCAGTACTTC.

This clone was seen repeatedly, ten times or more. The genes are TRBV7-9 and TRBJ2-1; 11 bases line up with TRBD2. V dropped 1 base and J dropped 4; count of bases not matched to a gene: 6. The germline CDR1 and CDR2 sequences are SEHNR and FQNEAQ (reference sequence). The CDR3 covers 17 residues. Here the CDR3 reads CASSLGVAGGRYNEQFF. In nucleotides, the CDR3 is TGTGCCAGCAGCTTAGGGGTAGCGGGAGGGAGATACAATGAGCAGTTCTTC. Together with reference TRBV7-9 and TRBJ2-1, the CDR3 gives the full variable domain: DTGVSQNPRHKITKRGQNVTFRCDPISEHNRLYWYRQTLGQGPEFLTYFQNEAQLEKSRLLSDRFSAERPKGSFSTLEIQRTEQGDSAMYLCASSLGVAGGRYNEQFFGPGTRLTVL.

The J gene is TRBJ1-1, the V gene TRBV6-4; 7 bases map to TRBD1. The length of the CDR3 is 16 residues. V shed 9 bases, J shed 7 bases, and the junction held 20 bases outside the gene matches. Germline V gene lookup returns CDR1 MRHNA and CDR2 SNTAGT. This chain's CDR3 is CASPPPLRQGGIEAFF. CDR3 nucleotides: TGTGCCAGTCCTCCCCCCCTAAGACAGGGAGGCATTGAAGCTTTCTTT.

The DNA of the CDR3 is TGTGCCAGCAGCGTAGAACGGGGGCTAGCGGGAGCTGATACGCAGTATTTT. Protein: CASSVERGLAGADTQYF. V usage is TRBV9 and J usage is TRBJ2-3, with 10 bases matching TRBD2. This CDR3 is built from 17 residues. The J segment lost 6 bases and the V segment lost 0 bases, leaving 10 bases of the junction unmatched. Germline CDR1 reads SGDLS; CDR2 reads YYNGEE.